This T cell receptor (beta chain) originates from a study of cytomegalovirus exposure and HLA in healthy donors. The V gene end was trimmed by 4 bases and the J gene end by 0 bases; junction bases not matched to a gene: 5. The CDR3 runs 15 residues. Germline loops: CDR1 SGHRS, CDR2 YFSETQ. Method: immunoSEQ multiplex PCR; TCRdb's copy keeps in-frame clones and lacks some. The table lists 100,000 to 150,000 clones, 85% to 95% of them singletons. V usage is TRBV5-1 and J usage is TRBJ2-3; 7 bases are shared with TRBD2. The sample taken for sequencing was PBMCs. The TCR comes from a woman between 18 and 29 years old in good health and CMV-seronegative. The CDR3 DNA is TGCGCCAGCAGCGCAGAGGGAGGGAGCACAGATACGCAGTATTTT. Translated, it gives CASSAEGGSTDTQYF.